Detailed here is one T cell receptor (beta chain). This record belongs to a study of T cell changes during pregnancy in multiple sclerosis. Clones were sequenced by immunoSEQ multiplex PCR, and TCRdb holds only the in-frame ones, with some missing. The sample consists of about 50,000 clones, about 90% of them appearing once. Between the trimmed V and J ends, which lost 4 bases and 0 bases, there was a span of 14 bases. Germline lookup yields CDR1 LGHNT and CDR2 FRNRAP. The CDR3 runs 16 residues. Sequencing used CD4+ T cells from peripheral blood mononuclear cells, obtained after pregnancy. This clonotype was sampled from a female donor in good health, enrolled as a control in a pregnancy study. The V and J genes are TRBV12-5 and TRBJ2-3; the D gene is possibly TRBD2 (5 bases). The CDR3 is CASGSGNRGSTDTQYF. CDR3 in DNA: TGTGCTAGTGGTTCCGGGAACCGAGGTAGCACAGATACGCAGTATTTT. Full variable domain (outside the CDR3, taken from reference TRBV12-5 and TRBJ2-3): DARVTQTPRHKVTEMGQEVTMRCQPILGHNTVFWYRQTMMQGLELLAYFRNRAPLDDSGMPKDRFSAEMPDATLATLKIQPSEPRDSAVYFCASGSGNRGSTDTQYFGPGTRLTVL.